This entry is about one TCR beta chain. The sample belongs to a study of T cell changes during pregnancy in multiple sclerosis. Only in-frame clones appear in the TCRdb table, and some are missing; sequencing was by immunoSEQ multiplex PCR. Of roughly 64,000 clones listed, 90% were seen once; the top ten hold 5.5% to 8%. The TCR originated in a female donor in good health, enrolled as a control in a pregnancy study. The sequencing used peripheral blood, collected in the third trimester of pregnancy.

The CDR3 DNA follows: TGTGCCAGCAGCCACTCGCGGGGAGGGGCTTTCTTT. Residues: CASSHSRGGAFF. The chain joins TRBV11-3 to TRBJ1-1; D ambiguous. CDR1 is SGHNT, CDR2 YENEEA, per germline. With 5 bases removed from V and 11 bases from J, the gap between germline ends came to 15 bases. The CDR3 is made up of 12 amino acids.